The clone carrying this T cell receptor (beta chain) was counted only a few times. This entry belongs to a study of blood T cell repertoires in COVID-19. Profiled with immunoSEQ multiplex PCR; TCRdb holds only in-frame clones, not every one. The top ten clones hold more than 0.8% of a sample with fewer than 250,000 clones, 80% to 95% of them seen once. This CDR3 contains 15 residues. The V and J ends lost 5 bases and 0 bases respectively, with 8 bases between them. The germline gives CDR1 MNHNY, CDR2 SVGAGI (reference sequence). The sequencing sample was made of peripheral blood. The genes are TRBV6-6 and TRBJ1-6; D gene ambiguous. The clonotype was recovered from a man aged 30 to 45 with COVID-19, enrolled during active disease. The CDR3 sequence: CASSPEVSYNSPLHF. The CDR3, as DNA: TGTGCCAGCAGTCCAGAGGTCTCCTATAATTCACCCCTCCACTTT.